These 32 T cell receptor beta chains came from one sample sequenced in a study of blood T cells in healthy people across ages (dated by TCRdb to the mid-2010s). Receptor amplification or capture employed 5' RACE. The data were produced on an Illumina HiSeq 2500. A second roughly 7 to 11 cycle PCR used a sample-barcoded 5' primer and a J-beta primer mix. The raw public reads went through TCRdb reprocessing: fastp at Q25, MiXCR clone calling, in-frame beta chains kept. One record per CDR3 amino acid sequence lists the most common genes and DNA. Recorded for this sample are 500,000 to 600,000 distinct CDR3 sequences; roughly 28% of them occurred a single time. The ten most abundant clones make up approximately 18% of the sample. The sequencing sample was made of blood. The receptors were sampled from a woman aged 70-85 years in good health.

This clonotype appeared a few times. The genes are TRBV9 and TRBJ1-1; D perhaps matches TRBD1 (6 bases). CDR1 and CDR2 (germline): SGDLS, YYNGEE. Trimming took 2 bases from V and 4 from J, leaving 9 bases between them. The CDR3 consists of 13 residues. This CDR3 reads CASSVQGPTEAFF. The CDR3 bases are TGTGCCAGCAGCGTTCAGGGGCCCACTGAAGCTTTCTTT.

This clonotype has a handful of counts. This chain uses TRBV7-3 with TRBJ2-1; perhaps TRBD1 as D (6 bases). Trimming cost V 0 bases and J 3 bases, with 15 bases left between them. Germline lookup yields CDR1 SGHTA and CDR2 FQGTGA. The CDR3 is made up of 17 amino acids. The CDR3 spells CASSLTAGVRNYNEQFF. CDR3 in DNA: TGTGCCAGCAGCTTAACGGCAGGGGTCCGCAACTACAATGAGCAGTTCTTC.

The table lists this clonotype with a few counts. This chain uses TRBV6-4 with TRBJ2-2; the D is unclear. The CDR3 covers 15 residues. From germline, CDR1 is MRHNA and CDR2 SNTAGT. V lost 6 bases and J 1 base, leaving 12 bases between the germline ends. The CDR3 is CASRRWAGNTGELFF. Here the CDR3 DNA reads TGTGCCAGCAGACGGTGGGCAGGGAACACCGGGGAGCTGTTTTTT.

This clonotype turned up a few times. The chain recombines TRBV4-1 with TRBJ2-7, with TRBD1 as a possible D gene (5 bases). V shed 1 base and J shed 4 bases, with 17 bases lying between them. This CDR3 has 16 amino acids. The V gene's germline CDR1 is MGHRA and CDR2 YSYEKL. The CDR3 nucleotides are TGCGCCAGCAGCCAAGGCAGTGGGCAGGGCATATACGAGCAGTACTTC. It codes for CASSQGSGQGIYEQYF.

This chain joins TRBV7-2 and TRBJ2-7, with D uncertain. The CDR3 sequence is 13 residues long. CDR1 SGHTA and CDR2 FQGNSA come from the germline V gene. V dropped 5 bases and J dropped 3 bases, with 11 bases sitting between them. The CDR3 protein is CASSPRSGYEQYF. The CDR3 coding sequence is TGTGCCAGCAGCCCGAGGTCGGGCTACGAGCAGTACTTC.

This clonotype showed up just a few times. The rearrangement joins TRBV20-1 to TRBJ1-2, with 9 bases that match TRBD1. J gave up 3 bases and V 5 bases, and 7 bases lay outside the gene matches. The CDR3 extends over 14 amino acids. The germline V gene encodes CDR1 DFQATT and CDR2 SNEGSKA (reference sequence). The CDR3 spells CSAARDRVDYGYTF. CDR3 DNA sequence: TGCAGTGCTGCCCGGGACAGGGTGGACTATGGCTACACCTTC.

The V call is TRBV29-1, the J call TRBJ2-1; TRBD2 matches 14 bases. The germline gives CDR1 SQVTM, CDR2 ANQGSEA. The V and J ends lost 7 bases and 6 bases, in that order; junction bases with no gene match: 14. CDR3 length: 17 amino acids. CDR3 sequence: CSARLAGGRPRGNEQFF. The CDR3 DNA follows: TGCAGCGCCAGACTAGCGGGGGGGAGGCCTAGGGGCAATGAGCAGTTCTTC.

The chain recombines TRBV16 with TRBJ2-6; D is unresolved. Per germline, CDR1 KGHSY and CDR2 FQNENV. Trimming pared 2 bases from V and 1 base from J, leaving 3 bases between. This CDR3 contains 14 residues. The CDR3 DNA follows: TGTGCCAGCAGCCAAGAATCTGGGGCCAACGTCCTGACTTTC. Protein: CASSQESGANVLTF.

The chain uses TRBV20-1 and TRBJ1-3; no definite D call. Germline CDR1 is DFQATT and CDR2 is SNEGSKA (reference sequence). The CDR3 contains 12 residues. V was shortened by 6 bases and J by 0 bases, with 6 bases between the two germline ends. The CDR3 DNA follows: TGCAGTGCGGAGGGCTCTGGAAACACCATATATTTT. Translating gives CSAEGSGNTIYF.

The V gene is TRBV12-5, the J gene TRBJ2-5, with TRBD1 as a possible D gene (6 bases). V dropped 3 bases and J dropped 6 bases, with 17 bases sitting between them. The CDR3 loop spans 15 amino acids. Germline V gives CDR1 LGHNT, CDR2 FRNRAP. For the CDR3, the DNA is TGTGCTAGTGGTTTCGGACAGTCCTCCCTAAAGACCCAGTACTTC. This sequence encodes CASGFGQSSLKTQYF. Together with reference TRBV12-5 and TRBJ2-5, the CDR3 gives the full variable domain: DARVTQTPRHKVTEMGQEVTMRCQPILGHNTVFWYRQTMMQGLELLAYFRNRAPLDDSGMPKDRFSAEMPDATLATLKIQPSEPRDSAVYFCASGFGQSSLKTQYFGPGTRLLVL.

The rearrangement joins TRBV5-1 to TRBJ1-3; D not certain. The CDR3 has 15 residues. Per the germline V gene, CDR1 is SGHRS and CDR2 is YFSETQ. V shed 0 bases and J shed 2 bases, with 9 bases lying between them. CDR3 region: CASSLDRNPGNTIYF. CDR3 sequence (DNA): TGCGCCAGCAGCTTGGACAGAAATCCTGGAAACACCATATATTTT.

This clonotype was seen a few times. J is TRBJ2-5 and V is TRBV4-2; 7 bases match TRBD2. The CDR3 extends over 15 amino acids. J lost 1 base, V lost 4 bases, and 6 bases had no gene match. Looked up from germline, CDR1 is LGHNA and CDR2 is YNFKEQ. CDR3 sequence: CASSRGGGTQETQYF. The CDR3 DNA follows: TGTGCCAGCAGCCGGGGCGGGGGAACCCAAGAGACCCAGTACTTC.

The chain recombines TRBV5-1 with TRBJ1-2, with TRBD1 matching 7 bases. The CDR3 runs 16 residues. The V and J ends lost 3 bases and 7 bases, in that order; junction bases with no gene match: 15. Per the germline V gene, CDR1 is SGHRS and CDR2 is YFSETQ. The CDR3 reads CASSSRGQFTMGGYTF. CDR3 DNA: TGCGCCAGCAGCTCCCGGGGACAGTTCACGATGGGTGGCTACACCTTC. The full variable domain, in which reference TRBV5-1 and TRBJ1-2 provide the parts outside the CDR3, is KAGVTQTPRYLIKTRGQQVTLSCSPISGHRSVSWYQQTPGQGLQFLFEYFSETQRNKGNFPGRFSGRQFSNSRSEMNVSTLELGDSALYLCASSSRGQFTMGGYTFGSGTRLTVV.

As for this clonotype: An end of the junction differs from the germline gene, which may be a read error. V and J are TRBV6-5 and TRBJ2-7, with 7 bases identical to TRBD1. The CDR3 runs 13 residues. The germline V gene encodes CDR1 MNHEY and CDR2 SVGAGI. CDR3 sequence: CASSPGQFYEQHF. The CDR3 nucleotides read TGTGCCAGCAGTCCGGGACAGTTCTACGAGCAGCACTTC.

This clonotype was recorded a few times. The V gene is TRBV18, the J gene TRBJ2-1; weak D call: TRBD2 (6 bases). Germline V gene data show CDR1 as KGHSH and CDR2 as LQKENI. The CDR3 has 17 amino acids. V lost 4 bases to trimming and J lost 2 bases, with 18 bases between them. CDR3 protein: CASSRAGRQRTYNEQFF. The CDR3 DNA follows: TGTGCCAGCTCACGCGCGGGACGGCAGAGAACCTACAATGAGCAGTTCTTC.

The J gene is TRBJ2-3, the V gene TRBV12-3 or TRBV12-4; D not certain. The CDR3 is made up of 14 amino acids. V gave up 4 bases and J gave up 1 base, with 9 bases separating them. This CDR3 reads CASSSTSGTDTQYF. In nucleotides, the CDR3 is TGTGCCAGCAGTTCCACCTCCGGCACAGATACGCAGTATTTT.

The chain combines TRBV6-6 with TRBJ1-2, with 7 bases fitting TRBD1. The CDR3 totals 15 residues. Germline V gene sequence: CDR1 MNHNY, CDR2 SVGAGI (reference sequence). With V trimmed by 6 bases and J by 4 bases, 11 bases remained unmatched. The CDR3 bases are TGTGCCAGCAGGGACAGGCCTCTTCCCCTCTATGGCTACACCTTC. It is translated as CASRDRPLPLYGYTF.

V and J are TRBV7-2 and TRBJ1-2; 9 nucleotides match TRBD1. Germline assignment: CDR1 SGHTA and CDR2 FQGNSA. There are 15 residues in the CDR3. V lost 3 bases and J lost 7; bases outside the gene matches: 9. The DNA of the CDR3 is TGTGCCAGCAGCTTGATACAGGGGGCGCGAGCTGGCTACACCTTC. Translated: CASSLIQGARAGYTF.

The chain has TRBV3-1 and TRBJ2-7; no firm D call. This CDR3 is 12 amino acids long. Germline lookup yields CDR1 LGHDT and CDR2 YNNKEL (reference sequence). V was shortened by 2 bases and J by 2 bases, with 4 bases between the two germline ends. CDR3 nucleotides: TGTGCCAGCAGCCAATTGACCTACGAGCAGTACTTC. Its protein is CASSQLTYEQYF.

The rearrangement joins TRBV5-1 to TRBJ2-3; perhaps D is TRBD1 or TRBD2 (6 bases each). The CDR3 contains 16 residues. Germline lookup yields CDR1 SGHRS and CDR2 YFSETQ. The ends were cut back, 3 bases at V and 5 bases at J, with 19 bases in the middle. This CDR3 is CASSSSAGQRGDTQYF. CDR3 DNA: TGCGCCAGCAGCTCCTCGGCGGGACAACGTGGAGATACGCAGTATTTT.

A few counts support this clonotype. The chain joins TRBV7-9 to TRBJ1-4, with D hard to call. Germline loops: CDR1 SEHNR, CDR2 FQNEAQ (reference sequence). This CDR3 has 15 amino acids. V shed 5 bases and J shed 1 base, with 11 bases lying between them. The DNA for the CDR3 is TGTGCCAGCAGCCCCCTCTGGGGAACTAATGAAAAACTGTTTTTT. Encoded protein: CASSPLWGTNEKLFF.

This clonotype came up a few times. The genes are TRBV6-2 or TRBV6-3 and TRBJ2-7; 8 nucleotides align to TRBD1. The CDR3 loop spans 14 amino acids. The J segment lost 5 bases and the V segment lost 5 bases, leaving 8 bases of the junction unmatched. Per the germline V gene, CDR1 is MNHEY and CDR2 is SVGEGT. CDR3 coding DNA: TGTGCCAGCAGTCGCGGACAGGGACAACACGAGCAGTACTTC. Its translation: CASSRGQGQHEQYF.

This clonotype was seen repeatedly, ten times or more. For the CDR3, the DNA is TGCGCCAGCAGCTTGGAGGAGGGAGAGACCCAGTACTTC. It is translated as CASSLEEGETQYF. This chain links TRBV5-1 with TRBJ2-5; tentatively, D is TRBD2 (6 bases). Germline-derived CDR1 and CDR2 are SGHRS and YFSETQ. Trimming stripped 0 bases from V and 4 bases from J, with 7 bases between. This CDR3 comprises 13 residues.

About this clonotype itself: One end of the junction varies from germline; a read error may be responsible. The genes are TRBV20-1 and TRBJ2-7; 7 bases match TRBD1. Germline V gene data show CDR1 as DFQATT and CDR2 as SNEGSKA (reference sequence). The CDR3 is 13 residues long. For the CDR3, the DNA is TGCAGTGCCGACAACAGGGGCTCCCACGAGCAGTACTTC. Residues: CSADNRGSHEQYF.

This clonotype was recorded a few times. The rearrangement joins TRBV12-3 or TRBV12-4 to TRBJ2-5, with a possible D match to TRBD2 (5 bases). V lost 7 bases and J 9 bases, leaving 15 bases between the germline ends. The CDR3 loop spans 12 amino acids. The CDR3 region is CASNRNMEAQYF. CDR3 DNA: TGTGCCAGCAATAGGAACATGGAGGCCCAGTACTTC.

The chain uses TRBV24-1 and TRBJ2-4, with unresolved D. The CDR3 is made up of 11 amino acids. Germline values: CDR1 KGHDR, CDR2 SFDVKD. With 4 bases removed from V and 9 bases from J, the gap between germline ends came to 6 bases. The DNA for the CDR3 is TGTGCCACCAGTGACAAACTCATTCAGTACTTC. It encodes CATSDKLIQYF.

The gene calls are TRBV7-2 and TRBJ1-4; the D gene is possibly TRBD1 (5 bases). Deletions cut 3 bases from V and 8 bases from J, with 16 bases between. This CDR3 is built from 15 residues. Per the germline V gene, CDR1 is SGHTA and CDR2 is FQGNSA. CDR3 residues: CASSLGFGGLEKLFF. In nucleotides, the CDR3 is TGTGCCAGCAGCTTGGGATTCGGGGGTCTCGAAAAACTGTTTTTT. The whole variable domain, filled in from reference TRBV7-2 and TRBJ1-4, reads GAGVSQSPSNKVTEKGKDVELRCDPISGHTALYWYRQSLGQGLEFLIYFQGNSAPDKSGLPSDRFSAERTGGSVSTLTIQRTQQEDSAVYLCASSLGFGGLEKLFFGSGTQLSVL.

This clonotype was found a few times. The CDR3 loop reads CASSSDRANEQFF. The CDR3 DNA sequence: TGTGCCAGCAGTTCGGACAGGGCCAATGAGCAGTTCTTC. The V gene is TRBV12-3 or TRBV12-4, the J gene TRBJ2-1, with TRBD1 identical over 8 bases. The CDR3 consists of 13 residues. V dropped 4 bases and J dropped 6; count of bases not matched to a gene: 2.

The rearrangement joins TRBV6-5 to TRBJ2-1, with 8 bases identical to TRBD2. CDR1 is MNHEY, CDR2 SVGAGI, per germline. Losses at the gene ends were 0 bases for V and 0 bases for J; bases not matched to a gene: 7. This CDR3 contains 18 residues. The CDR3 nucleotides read TGTGCCAGCAGTTACTCGAGCGGGGGCGCGAGCTCCTACAATGAGCAGTTCTTC. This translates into CASSYSSGGASSYNEQFF.

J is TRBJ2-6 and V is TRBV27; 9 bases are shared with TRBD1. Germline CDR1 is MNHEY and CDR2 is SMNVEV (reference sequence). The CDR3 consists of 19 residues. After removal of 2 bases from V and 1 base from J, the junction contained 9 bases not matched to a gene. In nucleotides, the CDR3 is TGTGCCAGCAGTTTAATCTTTGGACAGGGGAGGTCTGGGGCCAACGTCCTGACTTTC. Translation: CASSLIFGQGRSGANVLTF.

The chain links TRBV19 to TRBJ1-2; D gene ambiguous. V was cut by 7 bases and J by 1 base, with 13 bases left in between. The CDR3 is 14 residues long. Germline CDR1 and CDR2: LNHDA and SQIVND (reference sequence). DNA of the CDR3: TGTGCCAGTACCGTCGGACGGTATAACTATGGCTACACCTTC. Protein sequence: CASTVGRYNYGYTF.

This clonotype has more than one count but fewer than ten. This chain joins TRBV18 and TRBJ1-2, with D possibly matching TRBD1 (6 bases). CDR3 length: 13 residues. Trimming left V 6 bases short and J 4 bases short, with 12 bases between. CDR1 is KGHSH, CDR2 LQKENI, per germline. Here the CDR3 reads CASSGGGIYGYTF. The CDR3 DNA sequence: TGTGCCAGCTCGGGAGGGGGAATCTATGGCTACACCTTC.